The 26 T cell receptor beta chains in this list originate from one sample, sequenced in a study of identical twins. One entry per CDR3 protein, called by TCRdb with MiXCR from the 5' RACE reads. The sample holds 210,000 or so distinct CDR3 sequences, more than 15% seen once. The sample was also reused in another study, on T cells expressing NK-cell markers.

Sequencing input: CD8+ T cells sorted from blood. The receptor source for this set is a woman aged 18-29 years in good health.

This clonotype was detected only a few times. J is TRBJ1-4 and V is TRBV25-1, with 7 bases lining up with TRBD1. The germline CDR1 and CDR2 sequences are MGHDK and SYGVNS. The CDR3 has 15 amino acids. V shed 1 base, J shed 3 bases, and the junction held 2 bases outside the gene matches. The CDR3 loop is CASSEFQGANEKLFF. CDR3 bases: TGTGCCAGCAGTGAATTCCAGGGGGCTAATGAAAAACTGTTTTTT. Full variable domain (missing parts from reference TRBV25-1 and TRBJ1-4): EADIYQTPRYLVIGTGKKITLECSQTMGHDKMYWYQQDPGMELHLIHYSYGVNSTEKGDLSSESTVSRIRTEHFPLTLESARPSHTSQYLCASSEFQGANEKLFFGSGTQLSVL.

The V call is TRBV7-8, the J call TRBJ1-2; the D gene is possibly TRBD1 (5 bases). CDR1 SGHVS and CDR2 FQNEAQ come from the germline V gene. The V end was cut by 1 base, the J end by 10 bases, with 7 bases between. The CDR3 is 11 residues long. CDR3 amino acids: CASSLGGSYTF. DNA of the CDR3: TGTGCCAGCAGCTTAGGGGGGTCCTACACCTTC.

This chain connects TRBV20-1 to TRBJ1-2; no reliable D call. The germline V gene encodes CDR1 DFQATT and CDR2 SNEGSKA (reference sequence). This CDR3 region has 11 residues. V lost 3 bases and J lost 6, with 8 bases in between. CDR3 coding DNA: TGCAGTGCTAGGGCGGCCGATGGCTACACCTTC. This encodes CSARAADGYTF.

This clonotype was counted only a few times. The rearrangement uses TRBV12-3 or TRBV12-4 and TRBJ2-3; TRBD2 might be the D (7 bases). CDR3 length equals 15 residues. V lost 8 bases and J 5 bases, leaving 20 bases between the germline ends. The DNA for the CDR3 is TGTGCCAGCGGTCCTAGTGGGGGGGCAAAAGATACGCAGTATTTT. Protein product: CASGPSGGAKDTQYF.

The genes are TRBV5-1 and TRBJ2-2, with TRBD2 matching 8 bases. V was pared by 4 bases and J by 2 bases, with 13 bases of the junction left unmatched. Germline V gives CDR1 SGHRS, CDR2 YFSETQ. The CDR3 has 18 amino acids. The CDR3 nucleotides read TGCGCCAGCAGCGTCGAGGGAGCGGGGGAGCTAAACACCGGGGAGCTGTTTTTT. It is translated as CASSVEGAGELNTGELFF.

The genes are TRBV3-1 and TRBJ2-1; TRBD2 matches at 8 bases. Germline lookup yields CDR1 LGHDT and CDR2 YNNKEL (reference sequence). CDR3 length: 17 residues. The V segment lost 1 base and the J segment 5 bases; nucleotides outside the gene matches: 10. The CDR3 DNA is TGTGCCAGCAGCCAAGGATGGGCGGGGGGCCTCGACAATGAGCAGTTCTTC. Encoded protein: CASSQGWAGGLDNEQFF.

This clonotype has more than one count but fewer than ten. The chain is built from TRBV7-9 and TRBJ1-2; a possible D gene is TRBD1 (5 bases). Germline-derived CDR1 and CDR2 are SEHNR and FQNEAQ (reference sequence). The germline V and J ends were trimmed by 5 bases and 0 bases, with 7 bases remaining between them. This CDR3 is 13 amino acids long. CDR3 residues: CASSGGPNYGYTF. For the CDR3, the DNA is TGTGCCAGCAGCGGGGGACCTAACTATGGCTACACCTTC.

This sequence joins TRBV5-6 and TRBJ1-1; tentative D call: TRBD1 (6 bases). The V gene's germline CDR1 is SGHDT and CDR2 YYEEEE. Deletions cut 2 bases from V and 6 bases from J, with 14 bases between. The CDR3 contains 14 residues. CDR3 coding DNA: TGTGCCAGCAGCTTTTCTCAGGGGCCGGCTGAAGCTTTCTTT. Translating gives CASSFSQGPAEAFF.

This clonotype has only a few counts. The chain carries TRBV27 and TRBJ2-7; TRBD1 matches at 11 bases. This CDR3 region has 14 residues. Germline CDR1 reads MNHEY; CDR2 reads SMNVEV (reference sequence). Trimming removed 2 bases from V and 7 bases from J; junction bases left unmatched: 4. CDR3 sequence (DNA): TGTGCCAGCAGTTTAGGGACAGGGGGAAGGGAGCAGTACTTC. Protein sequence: CASSLGTGGREQYF.

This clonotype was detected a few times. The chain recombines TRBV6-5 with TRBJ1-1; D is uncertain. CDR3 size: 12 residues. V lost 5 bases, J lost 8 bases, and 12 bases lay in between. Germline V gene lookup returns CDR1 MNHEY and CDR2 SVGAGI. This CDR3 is CASSPGLAEAFF. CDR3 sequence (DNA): TGTGCCAGCAGTCCCGGACTGGCCGAAGCTTTCTTT.

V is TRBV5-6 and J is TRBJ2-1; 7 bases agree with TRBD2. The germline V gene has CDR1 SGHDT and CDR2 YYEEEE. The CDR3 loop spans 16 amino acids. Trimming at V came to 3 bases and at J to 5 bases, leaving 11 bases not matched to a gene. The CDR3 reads CASSYPSGTPNNEQFF. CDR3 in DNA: TGTGCCAGCAGCTACCCCAGCGGGACGCCCAACAATGAGCAGTTCTTC.

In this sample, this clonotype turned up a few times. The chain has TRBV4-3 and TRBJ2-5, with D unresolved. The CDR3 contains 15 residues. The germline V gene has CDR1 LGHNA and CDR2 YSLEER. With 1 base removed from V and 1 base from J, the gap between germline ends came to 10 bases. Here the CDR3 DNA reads TGCGCCAGCAGCCAAGGGCAGATACTCCAAGAGACCCAGTACTTC. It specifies CASSQGQILQETQYF.

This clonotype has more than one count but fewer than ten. CDR3 coding DNA: TGTGCCAGCAGCCACGGACCGGGACAGGCACGCGGGACGGTGGGGGAGCAGTACTTC. It is translated as CASSHGPGQARGTVGEQYF. The rearrangement uses TRBV3-1 and TRBJ2-7; 8 positions match TRBD1. The germline V gene encodes CDR1 LGHDT and CDR2 YNNKEL (reference sequence). The CDR3 is 19 residues long. V shed 3 bases, J shed 7 bases, and the junction held 23 bases outside the gene matches.

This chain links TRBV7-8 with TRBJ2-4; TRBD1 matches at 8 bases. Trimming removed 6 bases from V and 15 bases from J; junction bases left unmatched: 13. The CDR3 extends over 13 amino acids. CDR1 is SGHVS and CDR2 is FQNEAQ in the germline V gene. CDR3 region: CASRPTTRDRMYF. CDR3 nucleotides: TGTGCCAGCAGACCCACCACCCGGGACAGGATGTACTTC.

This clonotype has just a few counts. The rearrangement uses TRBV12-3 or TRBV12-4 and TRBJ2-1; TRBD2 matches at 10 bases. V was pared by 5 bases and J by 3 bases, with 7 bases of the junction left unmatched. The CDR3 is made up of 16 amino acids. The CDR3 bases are TGTGCCAGCAGTACTAGCGGGACTAGCTTCTACAATGAGCAGTTCTTC. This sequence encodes CASSTSGTSFYNEQFF.

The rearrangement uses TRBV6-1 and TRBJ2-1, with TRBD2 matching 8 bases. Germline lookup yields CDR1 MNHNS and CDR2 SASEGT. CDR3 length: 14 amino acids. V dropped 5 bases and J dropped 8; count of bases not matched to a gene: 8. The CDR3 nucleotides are TGTGCCAGCAGTCCCGGGACTAGGGTCCATGAGCAGTTCTTC. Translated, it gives CASSPGTRVHEQFF.

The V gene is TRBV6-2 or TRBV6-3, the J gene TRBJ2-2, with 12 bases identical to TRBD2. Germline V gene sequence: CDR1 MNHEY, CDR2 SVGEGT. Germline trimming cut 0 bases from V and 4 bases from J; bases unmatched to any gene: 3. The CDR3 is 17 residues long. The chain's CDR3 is CASSYSPSGRGTGELFF. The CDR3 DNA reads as TGTGCCAGCAGTTACTCGCCTAGCGGGAGGGGCACCGGGGAGCTGTTTTTT.

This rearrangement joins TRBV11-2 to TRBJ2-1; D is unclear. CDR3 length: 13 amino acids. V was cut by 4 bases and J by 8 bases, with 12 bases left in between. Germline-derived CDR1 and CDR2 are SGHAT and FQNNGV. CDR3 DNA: TGTGCCAGCAGCTATGGCCAATCGGATGAGCAGTTCTTC. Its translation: CASSYGQSDEQFF.

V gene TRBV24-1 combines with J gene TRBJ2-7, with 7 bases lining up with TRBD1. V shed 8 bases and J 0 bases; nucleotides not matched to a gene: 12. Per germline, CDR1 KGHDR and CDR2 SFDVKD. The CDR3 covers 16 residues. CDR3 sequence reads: CATTLKDRQYSYEQYF. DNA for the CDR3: TGTGCCACCACTTTAAAGGACAGGCAATACTCCTACGAGCAGTACTTC.

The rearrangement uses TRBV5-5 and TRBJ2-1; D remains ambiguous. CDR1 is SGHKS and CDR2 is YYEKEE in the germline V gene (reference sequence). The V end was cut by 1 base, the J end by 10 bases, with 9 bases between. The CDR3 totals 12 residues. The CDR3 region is CASSLREREQFF. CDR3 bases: TGTGCCAGCAGCTTGAGAGAAAGGGAGCAGTTCTTC.

CDR3 region: CASSPGSGRRNEQFF. The CDR3 DNA sequence: TGTGCCAGCAGCCCCGGCAGCGGGAGGAGGAATGAGCAGTTCTTC. The chain uses TRBV13 and TRBJ2-1, with 9 bases matching TRBD2. J gave up 7 bases and V 5 bases, and 9 bases lay outside the gene matches. Germline V gene lookup returns CDR1 PRHDT and CDR2 FYEKMQ (reference sequence). This CDR3 is 15 amino acids long.

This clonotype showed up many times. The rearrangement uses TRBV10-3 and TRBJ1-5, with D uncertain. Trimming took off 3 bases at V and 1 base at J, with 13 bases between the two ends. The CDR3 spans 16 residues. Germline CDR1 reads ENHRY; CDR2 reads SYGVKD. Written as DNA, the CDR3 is TGTGCCATCAGTGACCCTGGGAGGCTGAGCAATCAGCCCCAGCATTTT. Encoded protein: CAISDPGRLSNQPQHF.

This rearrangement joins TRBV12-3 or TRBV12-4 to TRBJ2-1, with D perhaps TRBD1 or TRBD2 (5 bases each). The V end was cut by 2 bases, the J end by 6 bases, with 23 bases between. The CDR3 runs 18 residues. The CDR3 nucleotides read TGTGCCAGCAGTTTACCAGGGAGAGATGACTCTCCAACCAATGAGCAGTTCTTC. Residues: CASSLPGRDDSPTNEQFF.

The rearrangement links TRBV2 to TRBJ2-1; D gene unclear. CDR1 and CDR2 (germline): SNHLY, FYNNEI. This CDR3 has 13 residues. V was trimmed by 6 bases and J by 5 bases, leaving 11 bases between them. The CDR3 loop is CASSDGLNNEQFF. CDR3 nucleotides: TGTGCCAGCAGCGACGGTCTCAACAATGAGCAGTTCTTC.

CDR3 in amino acids: CATSRDMTGVNTEAFF. The CDR3 region has the DNA TGTGCCACCAGCAGAGATATGACAGGAGTCAACACTGAAGCTTTCTTT. The rearrangement joins TRBV15 to TRBJ1-1, with D perhaps TRBD1 (6 bases). With 0 bases removed from V and 2 bases from J, the gap between germline ends came to 13 bases. The CDR3 contains 16 residues. Germline lookup yields CDR1 LNHNV and CDR2 YYDKDF (reference sequence).

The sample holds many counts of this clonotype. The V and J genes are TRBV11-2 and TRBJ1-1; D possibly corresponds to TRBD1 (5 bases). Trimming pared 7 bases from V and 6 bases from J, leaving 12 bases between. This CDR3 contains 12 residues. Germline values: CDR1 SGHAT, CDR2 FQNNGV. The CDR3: CASMQVGAEAFF. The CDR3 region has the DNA TGTGCCAGCATGCAGGTGGGGGCTGAAGCTTTCTTT.